This T cell receptor beta chain was captured in a study of molecular identifiers for immune sequencing clone quantification. Bulk TCR library preparation followed previously described methods with listed TCR primers. Using its own MiXCR run on the PCR reads, TCRdb lists one record per CDR3 protein. Of approximately 320,000 distinct CDR3 sequences in the sample, roughly 24% are singletons; the top ten hold 0.65% to 0.95%. General study findings and limits: Same-barcode identical TCR molecules could make highly expanded clones look smaller than they are. Detection of one spiked Jurkat cell's TCR RNA reportedly worked in 980,000 or so naive cells.

The authors sorted naive CD8 T cells as CD8+CD4-CCR7+CD45RA+. There are 15 residues in the CDR3. CDR1 and CDR2 (germline): MDHEN, SYDVKM. V shed 6 bases, J shed 2 bases, and the junction held 7 bases outside the gene matches. This clonotype was detected many times. Its antigen remains unidentified. Sequenced sample: naive CD8+ T cells from blood, with Jurkat cell RNA spiked in. Subset specified: FACS-sorted CD8+CD4-CCR7+CD45RA+ naive T cells. This TCR came from a human donor in good health. Some libraries in this study had Jurkat cell RNA spiked in. This rearrangement joins TRBV28 to TRBJ2-3, with 8 bases aligning to TRBD2. CDR3 residues: CASSFPSGFTDTQYF. CDR3 DNA sequence: TGTGCCAGCAGCTTTCCTAGCGGGTTCACAGATACGCAGTATTTT.